The T cell receptor beta chain under discussion was sequenced for a study of metastatic and nonmetastatic thyroid tumors. Using MiXCR, TCRdb reanalyzed the PCR reads. The sample has tens of thousands of clones, more than 15% seen once. Only one count was recorded for this clone. No patient had received any treatment before thyroid surgery. Sequenced sample: blood. The TCR comes from a female donor with papillary thyroid cancer or a benign thyroid nodule (not recorded which). Some clones in this sample may be carry-over from other donors' samples.

DNA of the CDR3: TGTGCCAGCATCAGGGGACAGCTACCTCAGGTGGGCGCTGAAGCTTTCTTT. Encoded protein: CASIRGQLPQVGAEAFF. The V gene is TRBV11-1, the J gene TRBJ1-1; the match to TRBD1 covers 7 bases. The length of the CDR3 is 17 residues. The ends lost 7 bases at V and 6 bases at J; junction bases unmatched: 20. The germline CDR1 and CDR2 sequences are SGHAT and FQDESV (reference sequence). Using reference TRBV11-1 and TRBJ1-1 for the parts outside the CDR3, the full variable domain is EAEVAQSPRYKITEKSQAVAFWCDPISGHATLYWYRQILGQGPELLVQFQDESVVDDSQLPKDRFSAERLKGVDSTLKIQPAELGDSAMYLCASIRGQLPQVGAEAFFGQGTRLTVV.